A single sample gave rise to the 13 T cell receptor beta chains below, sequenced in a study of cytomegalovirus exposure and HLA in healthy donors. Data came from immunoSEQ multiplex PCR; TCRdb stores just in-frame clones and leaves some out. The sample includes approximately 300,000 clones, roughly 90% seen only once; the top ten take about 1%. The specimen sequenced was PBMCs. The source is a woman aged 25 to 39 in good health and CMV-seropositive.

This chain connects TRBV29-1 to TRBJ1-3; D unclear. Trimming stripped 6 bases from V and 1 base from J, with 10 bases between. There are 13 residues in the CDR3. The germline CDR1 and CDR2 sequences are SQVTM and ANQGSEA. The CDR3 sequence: CSVAGPSGNTIYF. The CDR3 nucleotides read TGCAGCGTCGCCGGGCCTTCTGGAAACACCATATATTTT. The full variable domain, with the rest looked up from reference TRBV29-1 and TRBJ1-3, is SAVISQKPSRDICQRGTSLTIQCQVDSQVTMMFWYRQQPGQSLTLIATANQGSEATYESGFVIDKFPISRPNLTFSTLTVSNMSPEDSSIYLCSVAGPSGNTIYFGEGSWLTVV.

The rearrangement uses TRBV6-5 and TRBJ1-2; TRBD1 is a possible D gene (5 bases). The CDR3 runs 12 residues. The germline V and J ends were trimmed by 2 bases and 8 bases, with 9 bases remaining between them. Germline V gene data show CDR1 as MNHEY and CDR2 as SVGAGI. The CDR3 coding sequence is TGTGCCAGCAGTTACGGGGCGGGGGGCTACACCTTC. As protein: CASSYGAGGYTF.

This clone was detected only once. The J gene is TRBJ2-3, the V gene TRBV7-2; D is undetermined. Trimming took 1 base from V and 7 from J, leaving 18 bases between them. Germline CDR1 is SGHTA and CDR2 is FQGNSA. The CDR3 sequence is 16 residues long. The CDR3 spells CASSLERAPPGHTQYF. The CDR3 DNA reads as TGTGCCAGCAGCTTAGAAAGGGCTCCCCCCGGTCATACGCAGTATTTT.

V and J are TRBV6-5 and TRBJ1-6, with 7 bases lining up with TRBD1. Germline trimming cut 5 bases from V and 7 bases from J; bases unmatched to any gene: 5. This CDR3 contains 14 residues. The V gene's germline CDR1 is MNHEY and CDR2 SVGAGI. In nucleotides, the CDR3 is TGTGCCAGCAGTCCACCGGGACAGAATTCACCCCTCCACTTT. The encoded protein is CASSPPGQNSPLHF.

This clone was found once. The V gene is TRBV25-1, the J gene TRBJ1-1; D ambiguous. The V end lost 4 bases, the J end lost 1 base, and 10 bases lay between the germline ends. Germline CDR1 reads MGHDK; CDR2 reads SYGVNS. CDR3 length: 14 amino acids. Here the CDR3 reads CASSGRAGNTEAFF. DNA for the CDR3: TGTGCCAGCAGTGGGAGGGCAGGGAACACTGAAGCTTTCTTT.

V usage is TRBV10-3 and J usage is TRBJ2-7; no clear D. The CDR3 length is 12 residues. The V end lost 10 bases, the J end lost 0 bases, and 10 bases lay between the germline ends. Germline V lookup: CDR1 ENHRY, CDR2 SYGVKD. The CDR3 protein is CASSRPSYEQYF. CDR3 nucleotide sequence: TGTGCCAGTTCGAGGCCCTCCTACGAGCAGTACTTC.

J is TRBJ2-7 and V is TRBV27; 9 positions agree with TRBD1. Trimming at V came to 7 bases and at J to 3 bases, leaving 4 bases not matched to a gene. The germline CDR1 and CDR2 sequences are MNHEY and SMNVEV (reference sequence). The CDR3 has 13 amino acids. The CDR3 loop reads CASTGQGSYEQYF. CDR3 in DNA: TGTGCCAGCACTGGACAGGGGAGCTACGAGCAGTACTTC.

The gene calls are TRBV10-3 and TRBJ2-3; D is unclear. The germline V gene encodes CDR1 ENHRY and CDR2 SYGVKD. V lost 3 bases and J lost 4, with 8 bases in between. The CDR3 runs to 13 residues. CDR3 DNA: TGTGCCATCAGTGACCAAGTGGCAGATACGCAGTATTTT. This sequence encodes CAISDQVADTQYF.

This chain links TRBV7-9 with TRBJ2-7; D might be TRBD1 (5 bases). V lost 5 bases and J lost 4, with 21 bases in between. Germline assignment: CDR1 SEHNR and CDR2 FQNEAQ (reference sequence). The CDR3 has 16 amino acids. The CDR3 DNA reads TGTGCCAGCAGCGTCCGCTCGACAGAGACTCCTTACGAGCAGTACTTC. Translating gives CASSVRSTETPYEQYF. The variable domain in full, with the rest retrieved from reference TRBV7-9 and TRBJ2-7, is DTGVSQNPRHKITKRGQNVTFRCDPISEHNRLYWYRQTLGQGPEFLTYFQNEAQLEKSRLLSDRFSAERPKGSFSTLEIQRTEQGDSAMYLCASSVRSTETPYEQYFGPGTRLTVT.

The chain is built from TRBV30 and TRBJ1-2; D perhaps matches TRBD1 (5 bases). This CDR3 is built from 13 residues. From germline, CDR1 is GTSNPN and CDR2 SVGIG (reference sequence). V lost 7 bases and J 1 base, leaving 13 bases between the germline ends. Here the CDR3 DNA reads TGTGCCTTCTATCGGGGGGTTAACTATGGCTACACCTTC. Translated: CAFYRGVNYGYTF.

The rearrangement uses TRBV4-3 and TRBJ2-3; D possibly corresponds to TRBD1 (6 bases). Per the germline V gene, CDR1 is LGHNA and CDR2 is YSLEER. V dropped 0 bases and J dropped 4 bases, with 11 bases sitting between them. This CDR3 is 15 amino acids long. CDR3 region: CASSQDRGWADTQYF. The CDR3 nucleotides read TGCGCCAGCAGCCAAGACAGGGGATGGGCAGATACGCAGTATTTT.

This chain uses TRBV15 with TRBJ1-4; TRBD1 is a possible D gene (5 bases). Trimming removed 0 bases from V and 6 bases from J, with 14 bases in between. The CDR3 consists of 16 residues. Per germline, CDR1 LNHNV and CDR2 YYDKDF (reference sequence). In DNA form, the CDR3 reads TGTGCCACCAGCAGAGATTCCGGCCCAGGGTATGAAAAACTGTTTTTT. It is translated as CATSRDSGPGYEKLFF. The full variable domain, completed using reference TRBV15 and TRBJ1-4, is DAMVIQNPRYQVTQFGKPVTLSCSQTLNHNVMYWYQQKSSQAPKLLFHYYDKDFNNEADTPDNFQSRRPNTSFCFLDIRSPGLGDTAMYLCATSRDSGPGYEKLFFGSGTQLSVL.

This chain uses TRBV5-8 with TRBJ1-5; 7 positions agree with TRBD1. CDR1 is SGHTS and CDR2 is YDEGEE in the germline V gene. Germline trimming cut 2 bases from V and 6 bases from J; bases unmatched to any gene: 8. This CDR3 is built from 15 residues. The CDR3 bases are TGTGCCAGCAGCTTATACAGGGGTGGCAGTCAGCCCCAGCATTTT. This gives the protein CASSLYRGGSQPQHF.